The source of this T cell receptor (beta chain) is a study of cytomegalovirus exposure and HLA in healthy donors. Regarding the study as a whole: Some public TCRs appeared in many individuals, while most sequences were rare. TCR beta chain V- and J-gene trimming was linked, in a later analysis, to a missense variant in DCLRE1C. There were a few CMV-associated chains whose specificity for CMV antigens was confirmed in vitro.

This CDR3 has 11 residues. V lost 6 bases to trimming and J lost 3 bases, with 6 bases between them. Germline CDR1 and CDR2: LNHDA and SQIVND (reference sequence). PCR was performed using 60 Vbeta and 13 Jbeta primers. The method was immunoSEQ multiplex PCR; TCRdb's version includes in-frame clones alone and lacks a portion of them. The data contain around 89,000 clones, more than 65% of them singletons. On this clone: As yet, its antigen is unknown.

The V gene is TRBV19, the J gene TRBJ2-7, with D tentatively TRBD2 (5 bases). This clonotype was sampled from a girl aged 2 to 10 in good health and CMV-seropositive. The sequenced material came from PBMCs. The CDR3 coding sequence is TGTGCCAGTAGAGAGGGCTACGAGCAGTACTTC. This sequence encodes CASREGYEQYF.